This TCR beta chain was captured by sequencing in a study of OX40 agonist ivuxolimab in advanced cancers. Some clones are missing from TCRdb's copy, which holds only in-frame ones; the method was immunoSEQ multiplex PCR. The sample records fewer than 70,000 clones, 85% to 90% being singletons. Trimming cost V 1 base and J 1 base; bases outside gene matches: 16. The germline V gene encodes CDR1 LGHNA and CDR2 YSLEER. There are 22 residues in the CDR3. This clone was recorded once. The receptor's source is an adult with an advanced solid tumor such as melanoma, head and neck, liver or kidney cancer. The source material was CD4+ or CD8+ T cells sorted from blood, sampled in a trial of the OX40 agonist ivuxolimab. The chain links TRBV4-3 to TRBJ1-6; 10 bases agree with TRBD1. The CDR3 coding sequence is TGCGCCAGCAGCCAAGGACGTCAATCCGGGACAGGGGTTTTTTCCTATAATTCACCCCTCCACTTT. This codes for CASSQGRQSGTGVFSYNSPLHF.